These 21 T cell receptor beta chains came from one sample sequenced in a study of shared clonotypes between healthy human individuals. Profiling relied on immunoSEQ multiplex PCR, and the TCRdb table lists in-frame clones only, not all of them. The sample includes over a million clones, about 75% of them seen just once. Material for sequencing was memory CD4+ T cells sorted from blood. Subset specified: CD45RA-negative fraction. These receptors were collected from a man aged 18 to 29 in good health.

This clone was found a few times. V is TRBV28 and J is TRBJ2-7; 9 bases line up with TRBD1. CDR3 length: 12 amino acids. CDR1 and CDR2 (germline): MDHEN, SYDVKM. After removal of 6 bases from V and 13 bases from J, the junction contained 10 bases not matched to a gene. The chain's CDR3 is CASSLGDRERYF. The CDR3 DNA reads as TGTGCCAGCAGCCTGGGGGACAGGGAGCGATACTTC.

The chain joins TRBV2 to TRBJ1-1; D is undetermined. The V gene lost 6 bases and the J gene lost 0 bases, with 14 bases spanning the gap. This CDR3 is built from 15 residues. The V gene's germline CDR1 is SNHLY and CDR2 FYNNEI. This CDR3 reads CASRAEASVNTEAFF. As DNA, the CDR3 is TGTGCCAGCAGGGCCGAGGCGTCTGTGAACACTGAAGCTTTCTTT.

The CDR3 is CASSYWYGGAGNEQYF. For the CDR3, the DNA is TGTGCCAGCAGTTACTGGTATGGGGGAGCGGGGAACGAGCAGTACTTC. The rearrangement links TRBV6-5 to TRBJ2-7, with 7 bases matching TRBD2. Germline V lookup: CDR1 MNHEY, CDR2 SVGAGI. With V trimmed by 1 base and J by 5 bases, 11 bases remained unmatched. CDR3 size: 16 residues.

CDR3 loop: CSVGQGQSYGYTF. The CDR3 DNA reads as TGCAGCGTTGGCCAGGGTCAGAGCTATGGCTACACCTTC. The genes are TRBV29-1 and TRBJ1-2, with D tentatively TRBD1 (5 bases). CDR1 SQVTM and CDR2 ANQGSEA come from the germline V gene. Trimming stripped 4 bases from V and 4 bases from J, with 13 bases between. The CDR3 is made up of 13 amino acids.

This chain links TRBV19 with TRBJ2-3; 7 bases are a match to TRBD2. Germline CDR1 LNHDA, CDR2 SQIVND (reference sequence). V lost 3 bases, J lost 0 bases, and 6 bases stayed unmatched. CDR3 length: 16 amino acids. CDR3 loop: CASSIEGTKSTDTQYF. The CDR3, as DNA: TGTGCCAGTAGTATTGAGGGGACTAAGAGCACAGATACGCAGTATTTT.

This clone came up once. The chain combines TRBV7-9 with TRBJ2-7; TRBD2 matches 9 bases. Germline lookup yields CDR1 SEHNR and CDR2 FQNEAQ (reference sequence). The CDR3 totals 16 residues. With V trimmed by 3 bases and J by 3 bases, 9 bases remained unmatched. The CDR3 protein is CASSFPLGLADYEQYF. The CDR3 bases are TGTGCCAGCAGCTTTCCCCTGGGACTAGCAGACTACGAGCAGTACTTC.

The chain recombines TRBV5-1 with TRBJ2-1, with a tentative D call TRBD2 (5 bases). Trimming left V 3 bases short and J 7 bases short, with 17 bases between. Germline CDR1 is SGHRS and CDR2 is YFSETQ. This CDR3 has 15 amino acids. As DNA, the CDR3 is TGCGCCAGCAGCTCGACATCCGCGCCGGGAAATGAGCAGTTCTTC. This sequence encodes CASSSTSAPGNEQFF.

This clone appeared once. The chain uses TRBV27 and TRBJ1-5; possible D gene TRBD1, 6 bases. The CDR3 loop spans 15 amino acids. Trimming left V 6 bases short and J 9 bases short, with 21 bases between. CDR1 MNHEY and CDR2 SMNVEV come from the germline V gene (reference sequence). The chain's CDR3 is CASRSQVVGGRPQHF. In nucleotides, the CDR3 is TGTGCCAGCAGATCACAGGTCGTCGGGGGGCGGCCCCAGCATTTT.

The chain carries TRBV7-2 and TRBJ2-5; 12 positions agree with TRBD2. The CDR3 covers 16 residues. V was clipped by 1 base and J by 4 bases; unmatched bases: 4. Germline CDR1 and CDR2: SGHTA and FQGNSA. In nucleotides, the CDR3 is TGTGCCAGCAGCTTAGTAGCTAGCGGGGGGGGAGAGACCCAGTACTTC. It encodes CASSLVASGGGETQYF.

The chain has TRBV30 and TRBJ2-3, with D perhaps assigned TRBD1 or TRBD2 (6 bases each). V was clipped by 2 bases and J by 4 bases, with 10 bases between them. CDR1 and CDR2 from the germline V gene are GTSNPN and SVGIG (reference sequence). CDR3 length: 13 amino acids. The CDR3 loop is CAWSLEGADTQYF. CDR3 coding DNA: TGTGCCTGGAGTTTGGAGGGGGCAGATACGCAGTATTTT.

The chain joins TRBV5-1 to TRBJ2-3; perhaps TRBD1 as D (6 bases). The CDR3 is made up of 16 amino acids. Trimming left V 7 bases short and J 1 base short, with 19 bases between. The germline gives CDR1 SGHRS, CDR2 YFSETQ. CDR3 DNA: TGCGCCAGCGCCCTACAGGGTCTTGGTGGCACAGATACGCAGTATTTT. Its translation is CASALQGLGGTDTQYF. The full variable domain, completed using reference TRBV5-1 and TRBJ2-3, is KAGVTQTPRYLIKTRGQQVTLSCSPISGHRSVSWYQQTPGQGLQFLFEYFSETQRNKGNFPGRFSGRQFSNSRSEMNVSTLELGDSALYLCASALQGLGGTDTQYFGPGTRLTVL.

About this clone: The same CDR3 is also encoded by other DNA sequences in this sample. V gene TRBV30 combines with J gene TRBJ2-7; D might be TRBD2 (6 bases). The CDR3 runs 12 residues. Germline V gene data show CDR1 as GTSNPN and CDR2 as SVGIG (reference sequence). Trimming removed 5 bases from V and 1 base from J, with 9 bases in between. The chain's CDR3 is CAWGRGSYEQYF. In DNA, the CDR3 is TGTGCCTGGGGACGGGGGTCCTACGAGCAGTACTTC.

The chain carries TRBV30 and TRBJ2-7; 7 bases match TRBD1. The CDR3 runs to 13 residues. Per the germline V gene, CDR1 is GTSNPN and CDR2 is SVGIG (reference sequence). V trimming: 2 bases; J trimming: 6 bases; junction bases outside the gene matches: 7. The CDR3 sequence is CAWSLGQFLEQYF. The CDR3 bases are TGTGCCTGGAGTTTGGGACAGTTCCTCGAGCAGTACTTC.

V usage is TRBV5-6 and J usage is TRBJ2-1; D might be TRBD2 (5 bases). CDR1 is SGHDT and CDR2 is YYEEEE in the germline V gene. The length of the CDR3 is 19 residues. The ends were cut back, 4 bases at V and 3 bases at J, with 26 bases in the middle. The CDR3 coding sequence is TGTGCCAGCAGCCGGGGAGAGGCCCGTGATGCGCAGTTCTACAATGAGCAGTTCTTC. This sequence encodes CASSRGEARDAQFYNEQFF.

Notes on this clone: This likely stems from a read error, as it lies one base from a far larger clone. The sample holds other DNA sequences that translate to the same CDR3. V and J are TRBV5-6 and TRBJ2-7; 8 positions agree with TRBD1. The length of the CDR3 is 13 residues. Germline values: CDR1 SGHDT, CDR2 YYEEEE. Trimming took 4 bases from V and 3 from J; bases not matched to a gene: 3. DNA for the CDR3: TGTGCCAGCAGCCGAGGACAGGGCTACGAGCAGTACTTC. Its translation: CASSRGQGYEQYF.

This CDR3 is CASSIVGQMNTEAFF. CDR3 coding DNA: TGTGCCAGTAGTATAGTCGGACAGATGAACACTGAAGCTTTCTTT. The genes are TRBV19 and TRBJ1-1, with D maybe TRBD1 (6 bases). CDR1 is LNHDA and CDR2 is SQIVND in the germline V gene (reference sequence). Trimming cost V 1 base and J 0 bases, with 9 bases left between them. This CDR3 is built from 15 residues. The whole variable domain, remainder taken from reference TRBV19 and TRBJ1-1, is DGGITQSPKYLFRKEGQNVTLSCEQNLNHDAMYWYRQDPGQGLRLIYYSQIVNDFQKGDIAEGYSVSREKKESFPLTVTSAQKNPTAFYLCASSIVGQMNTEAFFGQGTRLTVV.

The V gene is TRBV6-5, the J gene TRBJ1-1; D is perhaps TRBD1 (5 bases). Trimming left V 5 bases short and J 7 bases short, with 20 bases between. Germline V gives CDR1 MNHEY, CDR2 SVGAGI. CDR3 size: 15 residues. This chain's CDR3 is CASSGMGLGASEAFF. The CDR3, as DNA: TGTGCCAGCAGTGGGATGGGGTTAGGGGCGAGTGAAGCTTTCTTT.

The rearrangement links TRBV19 to TRBJ1-5; D is perhaps TRBD1 (6 bases). CDR1 is LNHDA and CDR2 is SQIVND in the germline V gene (reference sequence). V shed 1 base and J shed 7 bases, with 17 bases lying between them. The CDR3 sequence is 16 residues long. The CDR3 region is CASSIGATGVLQPQHF. The CDR3 region has the DNA TGTGCCAGTAGTATAGGGGCGACAGGAGTCCTACAGCCCCAGCATTTT.

The chain joins TRBV4-1 to TRBJ1-1, with no clear D. The CDR3 runs to 15 residues. Germline CDR1 reads MGHRA; CDR2 reads YSYEKL. Deletions cut 4 bases from V and 3 bases from J, with 15 bases between. CDR3 coding DNA: TGCGCCAGCAGCCGGGATGGCGTTACCGACACTGAAGCTTTCTTT. Protein: CASSRDGVTDTEAFF.

The V call is TRBV7-9, the J call TRBJ1-2, with D possibly being TRBD1 (5 bases). Germline values: CDR1 SEHNR, CDR2 FQNEAQ (reference sequence). V was clipped by 3 bases and J by 4 bases, with 12 bases between them. The CDR3 is 14 residues long. CDR3 loop: CASSFLTVGYGYTF. CDR3 DNA sequence: TGTGCCAGCAGCTTTTTGACAGTTGGCTATGGCTACACCTTC.

V gene TRBV5-4 combines with J gene TRBJ2-3; no clear D. The CDR3 is 14 residues long. Trimming took 4 bases from V and 3 from J, leaving 12 bases between them. Germline loops: CDR1 SGHNT, CDR2 YYREEE (reference sequence). The DNA of the CDR3 is TGTGCCAGCAGCCTAAGAGGAGCGACAGATACGCAGTATTTT. Translated, it gives CASSLRGATDTQYF.